This T cell receptor (beta chain) derives from a study of T cells in localized non-small cell lung cancer. There are 13 residues in the CDR3. Germline V gene lookup returns CDR1 MNHNS and CDR2 SASEGT. V lost 6 bases and J lost 2, with 10 bases in between. The method was immunoSEQ multiplex PCR; TCRdb's version includes in-frame clones alone and lacks a portion of them. Seen here are 15,000 to 20,000 clones, roughly 90% observed once, and the top ten hold about 30%. Concerning this clone itself: Its antigen remains unknown.

Study-level findings and limits: Heterogeneity stays possible, as sequencing covered only one tumor region. Uninvolved neighboring lung showed the greatest T cell clonality, exceeding tumor. Longer overall survival was associated with a higher density of T cells in the blood.

The sequencing here drew on peripheral blood, taken before any cancer treatment. The V call is TRBV6-1, the J call TRBJ1-1; no definite D call. This TCR was sampled from a female donor at least 60 years old with stage III squamous cell lung carcinoma. CDR3: CASSPDFNTEAFF. The CDR3 DNA follows: TGTGCCAGCAGCCCCGACTTTAACACTGAAGCTTTCTTT.